This entry lists 13 T cell receptor beta chains sequenced from one sample in a study of CD8 T cells in ankylosing spondylitis. TCRdb reprocessed the 5' RACE reads with MiXCR, giving one entry per CDR3 protein. The sample records some 140,000 distinct CDR3 sequences, more than 7% being singletons. The specimen was synovial fluid, either unsorted or a sorted T cell fraction (not recorded which). Receptors were obtained from a male donor with ankylosing spondylitis.

This clonotype was seen at least ten times. This chain connects TRBV14 to TRBJ1-1, with 7 bases lining up with TRBD1. J was trimmed by 1 base and V by 4 bases; bases with no gene match: 6. The CDR3 is made up of 15 amino acids. In germline, CDR1 is SGHDN, CDR2 FVKESK. CDR3 sequence: CASSPYTGANTEAFF. The CDR3 bases are TGTGCCAGCAGCCCTTATACAGGGGCGAACACTGAAGCTTTCTTT.

The chain employs TRBV6-2 or TRBV6-3 and TRBJ2-6; D is undetermined. Per the germline V gene, CDR1 is MNHEY and CDR2 is SVGEGT. V shed 5 bases and J shed 3 bases, with 8 bases lying between them. This CDR3 spans 14 amino acids. The CDR3 loop is CASSPPLGANVLTF. Here the CDR3 DNA reads TGTGCCAGCAGTCCCCCTCTTGGGGCCAACGTCCTGACTTTC.

This clonotype was seen more than once but under ten times. This chain uses TRBV2 with TRBJ2-2, with 12 bases identical to TRBD2. The CDR3 extends over 17 amino acids. After removal of 6 bases from V and 0 bases from J, the junction contained 5 bases not matched to a gene. The germline V gene encodes CDR1 SNHLY and CDR2 FYNNEI. The CDR3 is CASRTGLAGPNTGELFF. The CDR3 DNA sequence: TGTGCCAGCAGGACGGGACTAGCGGGCCCGAACACCGGGGAGCTGTTTTTT.

This clonotype was seen repeatedly, ten times or more. The rearrangement joins TRBV30 to TRBJ1-5; unclear D gene. The V gene's germline CDR1 is GTSNPN and CDR2 SVGIG (reference sequence). This CDR3 is 13 amino acids long. Trimming removed 3 bases from V and 0 bases from J, with 6 bases in between. The CDR3 is CAWSLTSNQPQHF. The CDR3 DNA sequence: TGTGCCTGGAGCCTTACTAGCAATCAGCCCCAGCATTTT. The whole variable domain, remainder taken from reference TRBV30 and TRBJ1-5, is SQTIHQWPATLVQPVGSPLSLECTVEGTSNPNLYWYRQAAGRGLQLLFYSVGIGQISSEVPQNLSASRPQDRQFILSSKKLLLSDSGFYLCAWSLTSNQPQHFGDGTRLSIL.

This clonotype has ten or more counts. CDR3 in DNA: TGCGCCAGCAGAAGAGGACTAGATGTCGCAGATACGCAGTATTTT. Translating gives CASRRGLDVADTQYF. The J gene is TRBJ2-3, the V gene TRBV5-1; 7 bases are a match to TRBD2. This CDR3 is built from 15 residues. J gave up 4 bases and V 5 bases, and 10 bases lay outside the gene matches. From germline, CDR1 is SGHRS and CDR2 YFSETQ.

This clonotype occurred many times. V usage is TRBV7-9 and J usage is TRBJ1-4, with 8 nucleotides matching TRBD1. The CDR3 is 15 residues long. Germline V gene sequence: CDR1 SEHNR, CDR2 FQNEAQ (reference sequence). J lost 1 base, V lost 4 bases, and 2 bases had no gene match. The CDR3 DNA sequence: TGTGCCAGCAGCTATGGACAGGGAACTAATGAAAAACTGTTTTTT. This codes for CASSYGQGTNEKLFF. The full variable domain, rest sourced from reference TRBV7-9 and TRBJ1-4, is DTGVSQNPRHKITKRGQNVTFRCDPISEHNRLYWYRQTLGQGPEFLTYFQNEAQLEKSRLLSDRFSAERPKGSFSTLEIQRTEQGDSAMYLCASSYGQGTNEKLFFGSGTQLSVL.

This clonotype has only a few counts. The V gene is TRBV5-1, the J gene TRBJ1-1; 8 bases fit TRBD1. This CDR3 contains 16 residues. V was pared by 4 bases and J by 8 bases, with 16 bases of the junction left unmatched. Germline V lookup: CDR1 SGHRS, CDR2 YFSETQ. The CDR3 region is CASSPGQGGDEIEAFF. In nucleotides, the CDR3 is TGCGCCAGCAGCCCCGGACAGGGAGGGGATGAGATAGAAGCTTTCTTT.

The rearrangement links TRBV28 to TRBJ1-5; D is perhaps TRBD1 (5 bases). The CDR3 runs 16 residues. Trimming shortened V by 2 bases and J by 6 bases, and 17 bases separated the two germline ends. Looked up from germline, CDR1 is MDHEN and CDR2 is SYDVKM. CDR3 loop: CASSLSGGGSFQPQHF. As DNA, the CDR3 is TGTGCCAGCAGTTTAAGTGGGGGAGGGTCTTTTCAGCCCCAGCATTTT. Combining the CDR3 with reference TRBV28 and TRBJ1-5 gives the whole variable domain DVKVTQSSRYLVKRTGEKVFLECVQDMDHENMFWYRQDPGLGLRLIYFSYDVKMKEKGDIPEGYSVSREKKERFSLILESASTNQTSMYLCASSLSGGGSFQPQHFGDGTRLSIL.

This clonotype showed up just a few times. The V call is TRBV5-1, the J call TRBJ2-5, with 10 bases aligning to TRBD1. CDR3 size: 15 residues. Trimming at V came to 4 bases and at J to 5 bases, leaving 8 bases not matched to a gene. Germline CDR1 and CDR2: SGHRS and YFSETQ. As DNA, the CDR3 is TGCGCCAGCAGCCCCGGGACAGGGGTTGAGGAGACCCAGTACTTC. This sequence encodes CASSPGTGVEETQYF.

This clonotype was seen many times. The V gene is TRBV20-1, the J gene TRBJ2-3; 7 nucleotides match TRBD2. CDR1 and CDR2 (germline): DFQATT, SNEGSKA (reference sequence). This CDR3 has 15 residues. V was pared by 1 base and J by 0 bases, with 4 bases of the junction left unmatched. Written as DNA, the CDR3 is TGCAGTGCTAGAGGCGAGCGGGGCAGCACAGATACGCAGTATTTT. Its translation is CSARGERGSTDTQYF.

Ten or more counts support this clonotype. This chain joins TRBV20-1 and TRBJ1-1; tentative D call: TRBD1 (6 bases). CDR3 size: 13 residues. Trimming removed 6 bases from V and 4 bases from J, with 15 bases in between. Germline CDR1 DFQATT, CDR2 SNEGSKA (reference sequence). CDR3: CSAYQGFRTEAFF. CDR3 coding DNA: TGCAGTGCGTATCAGGGGTTTCGCACTGAAGCTTTCTTT.

This clonotype was found many times. This chain uses TRBV11-2 with TRBJ2-7, with 8 bases aligning to TRBD2. Germline CDR1 is SGHAT and CDR2 is FQNNGV. V was pared by 1 base and J by 0 bases, with 5 bases of the junction left unmatched. The CDR3 length is 16 residues. In nucleotides, the CDR3 is TGTGCCAGCAGCTTAGGAGTAGCGGGAAGCTCCTACGAGCAGTACTTC. It specifies CASSLGVAGSSYEQYF.

V gene TRBV7-2 combines with J gene TRBJ2-3; D unclear. The CDR3 extends over 12 amino acids. Germline loops: CDR1 SGHTA, CDR2 FQGNSA. Trimming took 7 bases from V and 2 from J, leaving 7 bases between them. DNA for the CDR3: TGTGCCAGCACCCTTCCCACAGATACGCAGTATTTT. Translated: CASTLPTDTQYF. The variable domain in full, with the rest retrieved from reference TRBV7-2 and TRBJ2-3, is GAGVSQSPSNKVTEKGKDVELRCDPISGHTALYWYRQSLGQGLEFLIYFQGNSAPDKSGLPSDRFSAERTGGSVSTLTIQRTQQEDSAVYLCASTLPTDTQYFGPGTRLTVL.